The TCR beta chain under discussion was sequenced for a study of T-cell reconstitution after alpha-beta-depleted transplantation in children. Preparing the TCRbeta library involved the use of unique molecular identifiers. TCRdb used MiXCR to reprocess the PCR reads, holding one entry per CDR3 protein. Here the sample spans a few hundred thousand distinct CDR3 sequences, approximately 23% being singletons. V gave up 5 bases and J gave up 3 bases; unmatched junction bases: 11. CDR3 size: 17 residues. The J gene is TRBJ2-1, the V gene TRBV12-3 or TRBV12-4; TRBD1 agrees at 9 bases. This sequence was found in a male patient aged 10-17 years who had a stem cell transplant for acute lymphoblastic leukemia, so the T cells may come from the graft donor. Sample: PBMCs, mostly from graft donor cells, taken 180 days after TCRalphabeta/CD19-depleted stem cell transplant. CDR3 sequence reads: CASSPRWDRVIYNEQFF. The CDR3 DNA reads as TGTGCCAGCAGTCCGCGTTGGGACAGGGTCATCTACAATGAGCAGTTCTTC.